The rows below give T cell receptor beta chains drawn from one sample of a study of molecular identifiers for immune sequencing clone quantification. TCRdb reanalysed the PCR reads using MiXCR and keeps one entry per CDR3 protein. This table holds 97,000 or so distinct CDR3 sequences, about 35% found once. The sample was naive CD8+ T cells from blood, with Jurkat cell RNA spiked in. The receptor source for this set is a human donor in good health. Some libraries in this study had Jurkat cell RNA spiked in. Both conserved end residues are part of each CDR3. A D gene is named only where the DNA matches it firmly. Expanded clones are given a class, and other clones once, few, many or no size at all.

clone size,J gene,D gene,V gene,CDR3 protein,CDR3 DNA
-,TRBJ2-3,-,TRBV2,CASSEPILVGPNTQYF,TGTGCCAGCAGTGAACCCATCCTCGTGGGGCCTAATACGCAGTATTTT
-,TRBJ1-1,TRBD1,TRBV27,CASSPGQGTMNTEAFF,TGTGCCAGCAGTCCCGGACAGGGTACCATGAACACTGAAGCTTTCTTT
few,TRBJ2-2,TRBD2,TRBV12-5,CASGLVLTSGRNTGELFF,TGTGCTAGTGGTTTGGTATTAACTAGCGGGAGGAACACCGGGGAGCTGTTTTTT
few,TRBJ2-3,-,TRBV12-5,CASGLDYSTDTQYF,TGTGCTAGTGGTCTGGACTATAGCACAGATACGCAGTATTTT
few,TRBJ2-7,-,TRBV18,CASSPNALYEGSSYEQYF,TGTGCCAGCTCACCGAACGCACTATACGAGGGAAGCTCCTACGAGCAGTACTTC
many,TRBJ2-7,-,TRBV7-2,CASSSGLIRYEQYF,TGTGCCAGCAGCTCCGGACTAATAAGATACGAGCAGTACTTC
-,TRBJ2-5,TRBD2,TRBV12-3/TRBV12-4,CASTKLAAQETQYF,TGTGCCAGCACCAAACTAGCGGCCCAAGAGACCCAGTACTTC
few,TRBJ1-2,TRBD1,TRBV20-1,CSASTPGQASNYGYTF,TGCAGTGCTAGTACACCGGGACAGGCATCTAACTATGGCTACACCTTC
many,TRBJ2-5,-,TRBV5-1,CASSLVREETQYF,TGCGCCAGCAGCTTGGTTAGGGAAGAGACCCAGTACTTC
-,TRBJ2-2,-,TRBV7-8,CASSPDIAINTGELFF,TGTGCCAGCAGCCCCGACATAGCAATTAACACCGGGGAGCTGTTTTTT